This record concerns one T cell receptor beta chain sequence. Per the germline V gene, CDR1 is SNHLY and CDR2 is FYNNEI. The CDR3 has 15 amino acids. Between the trimmed V and J ends, which lost 7 bases and 0 bases, there was a span of 13 bases. The sample originates from a study of shared clonotypes between healthy human individuals. TCRdb's copy holds only in-frame clones and misses some; the assay was immunoSEQ multiplex PCR. The sample consists of over a million clones, about 80% of them appearing once. The chain combines TRBV2 with TRBJ2-1; D tentatively reads TRBD1 or TRBD2 (7 bases each). The clonotype comes from a man younger than 35 in good health. Some clones in this sample may be carry-over from other donors' samples. Sequencing was carried out using memory CD4+ T cells from PBMCs. Documented subset: CD45RA-negative fraction. The CDR3 here is CASTRGGGSYNEQFF. The CDR3, as DNA: TGTGCCAGCACCAGGGGGGGAGGCTCCTACAATGAGCAGTTCTTC.